The text below deals with one T cell receptor beta chain. Its specificity is unknown. CDR1 and CDR2 from the germline V gene are SSHAT and FNYEAQ (reference sequence). The CDR3 runs to 16 residues. The trim removed 0 bases at V and 5 bases at J, leaving 4 bases unmatched. The PCR contained 60 Vbeta and 13 Jbeta primers. Profiling relied on immunoSEQ multiplex PCR, and the TCRdb table lists in-frame clones only, not all of them. Among about 160,000 clones listed, around three quarters were seen once. This entry comes from a study of cytomegalovirus exposure and HLA in healthy donors. General study points: Some TCR beta chains (164 of them) were listed as cytomegalovirus-associated.

The sample consisted of PBMCs. The TCR comes from a woman aged 40 to 50 in good health and CMV-seronegative. The V call is TRBV7-7, the J call TRBJ2-1; 10 nucleotides line up with TRBD2. DNA of the CDR3: TGTGCCAGCAGCTTAGCGCCTAGCGGGGGTAACAATGAGCAGTTCTTC. Its translation is CASSLAPSGGNNEQFF.